Below, 9 T cell receptor beta chains from the same sample are listed, as sequenced in a study of T-cell memory formation after mild COVID-19. TCRdb analysed the 5' RACE reads with MiXCR anew, one entry per CDR3 protein. The profile covers roughly 450,000 distinct CDR3 sequences, with 15% to 20% appearing a single time and about 12% taken by the ten largest. Sequencing input: PBMCs or a T cell subset sorted from them (not recorded which). These receptors were obtained from an adult woman who had mild COVID-19 (a few samples of this study predate the infection). Cell type and time point are not known.

In this sample, this clonotype turned up many times. The gene calls are TRBV5-1 and TRBJ2-2, with 8 bases identical to TRBD1. CDR1 is SGHRS, CDR2 YFSETQ, per germline. Germline trimming cut 4 bases from V and 0 bases from J; bases unmatched to any gene: 2. This CDR3 is built from 15 residues. CDR3 amino acids: CASSPGQANTGELFF. The CDR3 DNA follows: TGCGCCAGCAGCCCGGGACAGGCGAACACCGGGGAGCTGTTTTTT.

The V gene is TRBV2, the J gene TRBJ2-7, with D tentatively TRBD2 (6 bases). This CDR3 comprises 17 residues. Trimming stripped 6 bases from V and 6 bases from J, with 27 bases between. Germline CDR1 and CDR2: SNHLY and FYNNEI. The CDR3 region is CASSPNPSRLMGGEQYF. DNA for the CDR3: TGTGCCAGCAGCCCGAACCCCTCCAGACTTATGGGAGGCGAGCAGTACTTC.

This clonotype was detected only a few times. This chain joins TRBV7-2 and TRBJ2-2; the D is unclear. V was clipped by 4 bases and J by 5 bases, with 11 bases between them. Germline V gives CDR1 SGHTA, CDR2 FQGNSA. This CDR3 spans 14 amino acids. CDR3 sequence reads: CASSSLIGTGELFF. As DNA, the CDR3 is TGTGCCAGCAGCTCGCTTATTGGGACCGGGGAGCTGTTTTTT.

The chain's CDR3 is CASSHIAGQGNTEAFF. In nucleotides, the CDR3 is TGCGCCAGCAGCCACATAGCGGGGCAAGGGAACACTGAAGCTTTCTTT. This chain joins TRBV4-1 and TRBJ1-1, with D possibly being TRBD1 (5 bases). This CDR3 is built from 16 residues. Looked up from germline, CDR1 is MGHRA and CDR2 is YSYEKL. Trimming took 3 bases from V and 1 from J, leaving 15 bases between them.

This clonotype was counted between two and nine times. J is TRBJ2-7 and V is TRBV29-1; D tentatively fits TRBD1 or TRBD2 (6 bases each). The V end lost 5 bases, the J end lost 4 bases, and 15 bases lay between the germline ends. This CDR3 has 13 amino acids. CDR1 and CDR2 from the germline V gene are SQVTM and ANQGSEA. The CDR3 DNA sequence: TGCAGCGTTTCACAGGGACTCATTTACGAGCAGTACTTC. It encodes CSVSQGLIYEQYF.

The V and J genes are TRBV3-1 and TRBJ2-7; D is unclear. The CDR3 runs to 13 residues. Between the trimmed V and J ends, which lost 5 bases and 0 bases, there was a span of 8 bases. Germline V lookup: CDR1 LGHDT, CDR2 YNNKEL (reference sequence). In nucleotides, the CDR3 is TGTGCCAGCAGCTCCACTGCCTCCTACGAGCAGTACTTC. Translated: CASSSTASYEQYF.

The chain has TRBV7-9 and TRBJ2-7; perhaps D is TRBD1 or TRBD2 (5 bases each). The CDR3 has 14 residues. Deletions cut 3 bases from V and 6 bases from J, with 15 bases between. Germline V gene sequence: CDR1 SEHNR, CDR2 FQNEAQ (reference sequence). The CDR3 DNA sequence: TGTGCCAGCAGCTTCAGGGACGAACCCTTCGAGCAGTACTTC. This encodes CASSFRDEPFEQYF.

This chain joins TRBV15 and TRBJ2-7, with no clear D. This CDR3 region has 13 residues. Germline V gene sequence: CDR1 LNHNV, CDR2 YYDKDF (reference sequence). V was trimmed by 0 bases and J by 7 bases, leaving 10 bases between them. The CDR3 sequence is CATSRERPSEQYF. The CDR3 DNA reads TGTGCCACCAGCAGAGAACGGCCCTCTGAGCAGTACTTC.

The CDR3 reads CASRWALRGTQYF. Written as DNA, the CDR3 is TGTGCAAGTCGCTGGGCGTTGAGGGGTACGCAGTATTTT. The rearrangement joins TRBV12-2 to TRBJ2-3; the table calls TRBD1, which could not be checked here. TRBV12-2 is a pseudogene segment. This CDR3 is built from 13 residues.